This entry features one T cell receptor beta chain sequence. In the authors' methods: Reference gene primer amplification gave estimated nucleated cell counts. TCRdb's copy holds only in-frame clones and misses some; the assay was immunoSEQ multiplex PCR. V, J and clone size are taken as reported in that table, and D and trimming were inferred from the DNA itself. The sample has fewer than 350,000 clones, around 89% seen once. Enrolled during active infection, Seattle patients were then followed longitudinally. CDR3 length equals 16 residues. V gave up 1 base and J gave up 0 bases, with 9 bases separating them. Germline loops: CDR1 LGHDT, CDR2 YNNKEL (reference sequence). The sample is drawn from a study of blood T cell repertoires in COVID-19.

The chain couples TRBV3-1 (or the pseudogene TRBV3-2) to TRBJ1-4; D is possibly TRBD1 (5 bases). This receptor was identified in a woman aged 25 to 39 with COVID-19, enrolled during active disease. Sequenced sample: peripheral blood. In DNA form, the CDR3 reads TGTGCCAGCAGCCAAGGACAGACAGCAACTAATGAAAAACTGTTTTTT. Encoded protein: CASSQGQTATNEKLFF.